This T cell receptor (beta chain) derives from a study of CD8 T cells in ankylosing spondylitis. One entry per CDR3 protein, called by TCRdb with MiXCR from the 5' RACE reads. The repertoire includes some 200,000 distinct CDR3 sequences, about 7% of them detected once, and 14% sits in the top ten. Worth noting for this clonotype: Its antigen is currently unknown.

V was shortened by 6 bases and J by 2 bases, with 11 bases between the two germline ends. Germline CDR1 reads SNHLY; CDR2 reads FYNNEI. This CDR3 has 13 residues. Findings of the study overall: A motif in TCR beta, a set of eight or nine highly homologous variants, appeared characteristic of ankylosing spondylitis blood.

This clonotype was obtained from a male donor with ankylosing spondylitis. Material: blood, either unsorted or a sorted T cell fraction (not recorded which). This chain connects TRBV2 to TRBJ2-7; D unresolved. This chain's CDR3 is CASRSRNTYEQYF. In nucleotides, the CDR3 is TGTGCCAGCAGATCCCGAAACACCTACGAGCAGTACTTC.